The present T cell receptor beta chain was sequenced within a study of blood T cell repertoires in COVID-19. The overall study: Sites in the United States, Italy and Spain provided acute and convalescent COVID-19 samples. In each case, the material was cDNA or gDNA derived from T cells, B-cell-depleted T cells, or PBMCs.

Per the original data handling: Amplification of reference gene primers provided the estimated nucleated cell counts. Using immunoSEQ multiplex PCR, the repertoire was profiled, and TCRdb retains in-frame clones only, with some absent. That table supplies the V and J calls and clone size; D and trimming were determined from the DNA. The sample has about 220,000 clones; under 90% are singletons. The CDR3 is 13 amino acids. The ends were cut back, 5 bases at V and 2 bases at J, with 10 bases in the middle. This TCR derives from a woman of 80 years or more with acute or convalescent COVID-19. V and J are TRBV12-3 or TRBV12-4 and TRBJ2-7; tentatively, D is TRBD1 (6 bases). The sample was peripheral blood. CDR3 in DNA: TGTGCCAGCAGTCTGGACAGCCCCTACGAGCAGTACTTC. It translates to CASSLDSPYEQYF.